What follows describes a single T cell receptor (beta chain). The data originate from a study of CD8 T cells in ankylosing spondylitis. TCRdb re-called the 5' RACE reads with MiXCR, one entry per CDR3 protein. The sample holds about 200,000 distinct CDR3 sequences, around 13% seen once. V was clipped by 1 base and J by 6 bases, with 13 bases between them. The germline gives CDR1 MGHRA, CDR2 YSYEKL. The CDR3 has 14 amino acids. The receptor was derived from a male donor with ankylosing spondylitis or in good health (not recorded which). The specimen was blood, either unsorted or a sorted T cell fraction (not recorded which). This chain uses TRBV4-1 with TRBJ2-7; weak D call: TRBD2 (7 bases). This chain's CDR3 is CASSQGGGAPEQYF. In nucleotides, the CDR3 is TGCGCCAGCAGCCAAGGGGGGGGGGCTCCCGAGCAGTACTTC.